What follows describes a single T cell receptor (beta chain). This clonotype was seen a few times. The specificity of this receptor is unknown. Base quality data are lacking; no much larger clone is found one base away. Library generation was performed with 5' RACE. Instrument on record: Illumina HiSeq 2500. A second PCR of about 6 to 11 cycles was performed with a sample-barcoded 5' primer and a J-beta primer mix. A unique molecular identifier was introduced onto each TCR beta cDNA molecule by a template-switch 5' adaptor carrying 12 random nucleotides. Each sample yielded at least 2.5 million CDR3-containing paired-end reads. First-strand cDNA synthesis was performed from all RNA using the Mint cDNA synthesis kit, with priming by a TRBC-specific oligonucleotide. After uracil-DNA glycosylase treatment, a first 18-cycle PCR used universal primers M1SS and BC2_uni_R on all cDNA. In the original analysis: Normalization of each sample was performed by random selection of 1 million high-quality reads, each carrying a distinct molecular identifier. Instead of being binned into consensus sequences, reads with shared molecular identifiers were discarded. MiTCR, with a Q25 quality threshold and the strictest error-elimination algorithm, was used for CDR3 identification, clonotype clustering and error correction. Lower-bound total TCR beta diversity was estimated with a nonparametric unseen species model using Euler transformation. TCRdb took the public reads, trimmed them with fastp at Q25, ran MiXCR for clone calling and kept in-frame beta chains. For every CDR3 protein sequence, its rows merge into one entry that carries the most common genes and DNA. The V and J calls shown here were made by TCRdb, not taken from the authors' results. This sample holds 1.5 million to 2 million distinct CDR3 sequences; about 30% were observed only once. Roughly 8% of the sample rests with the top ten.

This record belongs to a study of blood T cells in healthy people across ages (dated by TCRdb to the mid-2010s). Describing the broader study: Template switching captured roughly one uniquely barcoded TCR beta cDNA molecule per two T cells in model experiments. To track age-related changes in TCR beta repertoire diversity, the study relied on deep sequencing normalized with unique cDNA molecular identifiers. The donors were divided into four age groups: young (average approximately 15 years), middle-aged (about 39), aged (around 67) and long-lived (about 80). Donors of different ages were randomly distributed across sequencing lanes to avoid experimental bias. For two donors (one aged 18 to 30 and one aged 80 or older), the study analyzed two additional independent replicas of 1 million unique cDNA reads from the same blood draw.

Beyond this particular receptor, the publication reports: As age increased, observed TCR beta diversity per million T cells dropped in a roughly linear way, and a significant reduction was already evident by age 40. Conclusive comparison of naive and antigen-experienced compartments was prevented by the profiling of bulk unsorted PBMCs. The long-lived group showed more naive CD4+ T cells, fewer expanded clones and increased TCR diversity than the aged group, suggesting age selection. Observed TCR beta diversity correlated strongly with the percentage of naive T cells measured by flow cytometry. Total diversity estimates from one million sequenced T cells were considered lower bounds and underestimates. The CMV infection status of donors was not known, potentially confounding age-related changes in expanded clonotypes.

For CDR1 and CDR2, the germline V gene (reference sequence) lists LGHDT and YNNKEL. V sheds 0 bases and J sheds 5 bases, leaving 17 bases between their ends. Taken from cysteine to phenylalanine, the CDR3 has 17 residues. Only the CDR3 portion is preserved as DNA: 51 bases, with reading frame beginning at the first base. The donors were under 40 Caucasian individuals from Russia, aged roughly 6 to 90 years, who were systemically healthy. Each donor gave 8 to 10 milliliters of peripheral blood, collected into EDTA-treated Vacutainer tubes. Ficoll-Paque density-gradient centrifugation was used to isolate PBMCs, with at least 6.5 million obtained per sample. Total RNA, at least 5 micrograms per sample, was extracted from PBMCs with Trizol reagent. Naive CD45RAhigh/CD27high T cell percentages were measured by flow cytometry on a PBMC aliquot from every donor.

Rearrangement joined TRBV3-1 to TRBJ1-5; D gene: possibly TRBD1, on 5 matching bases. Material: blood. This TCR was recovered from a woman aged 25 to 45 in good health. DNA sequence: TGTGCCAGCAGCCAAGATGACCCCCAAACGGGGGATCAGCCCCAGCATTTT. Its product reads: CASSQDDPQTGDQPQHF.